This T cell receptor (beta chain) was recovered during a study of OX40 agonist ivuxolimab in advanced cancers. Assay: immunoSEQ multiplex PCR; the TCRdb copy retains only in-frame clones and omits some. The repertoire holds 45,000 to 60,000 clones, 85% to 90% seen once, with approximately 5% in the top ten. The V and J ends lost 6 bases and 2 bases, in that order; junction bases with no gene match: 4. CDR3 length equals 14 residues. The germline V gene encodes CDR1 MNHNS and CDR2 SASEGT. The receptor was derived from an adult with an advanced solid tumor such as melanoma, head and neck, liver or kidney cancer. This chain joins TRBV6-1 and TRBJ2-5; TRBD1 aligns across 9 bases. This material consisted of CD4+ or CD8+ T cells sorted from blood, taken in a trial of the OX40 agonist ivuxolimab. The CDR3 loop is CASRGQGQQETQYF. CDR3 DNA: TGTGCCAGCAGGGGACAGGGACAACAAGAGACCCAGTACTTC.